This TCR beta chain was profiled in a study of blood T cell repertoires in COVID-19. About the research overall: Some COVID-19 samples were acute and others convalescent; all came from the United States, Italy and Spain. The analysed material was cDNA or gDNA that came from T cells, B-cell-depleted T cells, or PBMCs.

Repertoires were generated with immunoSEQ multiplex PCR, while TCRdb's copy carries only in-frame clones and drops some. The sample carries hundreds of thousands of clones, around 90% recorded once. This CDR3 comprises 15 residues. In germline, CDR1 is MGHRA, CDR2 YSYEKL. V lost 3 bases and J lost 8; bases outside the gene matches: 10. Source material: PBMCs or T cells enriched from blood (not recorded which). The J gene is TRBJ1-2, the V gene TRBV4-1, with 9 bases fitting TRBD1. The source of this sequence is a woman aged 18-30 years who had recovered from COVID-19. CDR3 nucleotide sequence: TGCGCCAGCAGCCACGAGAGGACAGGGGAAGGAGGCTACACCTTC. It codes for CASSHERTGEGGYTF.